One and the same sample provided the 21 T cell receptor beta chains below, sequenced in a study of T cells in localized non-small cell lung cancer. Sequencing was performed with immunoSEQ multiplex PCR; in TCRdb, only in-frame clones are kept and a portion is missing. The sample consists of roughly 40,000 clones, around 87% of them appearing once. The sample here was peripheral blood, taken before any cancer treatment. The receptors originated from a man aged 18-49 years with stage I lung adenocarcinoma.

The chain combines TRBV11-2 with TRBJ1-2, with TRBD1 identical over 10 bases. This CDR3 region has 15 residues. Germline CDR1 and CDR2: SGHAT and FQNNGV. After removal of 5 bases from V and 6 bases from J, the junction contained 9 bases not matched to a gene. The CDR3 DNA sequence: TGTGCCAGCAGCAAACCGGGACAGGGGTGGGATGGCTACACCTTC. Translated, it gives CASSKPGQGWDGYTF.

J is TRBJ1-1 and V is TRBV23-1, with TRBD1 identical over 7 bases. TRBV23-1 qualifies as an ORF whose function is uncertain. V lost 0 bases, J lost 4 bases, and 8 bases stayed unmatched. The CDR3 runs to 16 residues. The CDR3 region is CASSQSGRGRSTEAFF. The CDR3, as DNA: TGCGCCAGCAGTCAATCGGGTAGGGGGCGGAGCACTGAAGCTTTCTTT.

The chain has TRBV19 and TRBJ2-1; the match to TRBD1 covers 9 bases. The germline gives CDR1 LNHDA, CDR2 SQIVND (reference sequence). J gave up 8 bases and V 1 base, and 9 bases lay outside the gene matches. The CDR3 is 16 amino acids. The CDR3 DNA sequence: TGTGCCAGTAGTATAGGTGGGGACAGGGATATGGATGAGCAGTTCTTC. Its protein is CASSIGGDRDMDEQFF.

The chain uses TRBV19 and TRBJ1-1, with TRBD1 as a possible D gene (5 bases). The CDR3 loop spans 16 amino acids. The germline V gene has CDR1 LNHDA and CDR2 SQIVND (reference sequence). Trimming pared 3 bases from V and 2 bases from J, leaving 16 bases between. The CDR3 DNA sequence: TGTGCCAGTAGTATTATTGGGAAAGGGGCCAACACTGAAGCTTTCTTT. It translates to CASSIIGKGANTEAFF.

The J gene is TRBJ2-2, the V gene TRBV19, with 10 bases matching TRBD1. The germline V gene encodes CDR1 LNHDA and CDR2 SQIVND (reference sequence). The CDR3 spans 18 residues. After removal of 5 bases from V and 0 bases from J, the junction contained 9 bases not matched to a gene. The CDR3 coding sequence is TGTGCCAGTAGTGGTGGACAGGGGGGCCACCCGAACACCGGGGAGCTGTTTTTT. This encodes CASSGGQGGHPNTGELFF.

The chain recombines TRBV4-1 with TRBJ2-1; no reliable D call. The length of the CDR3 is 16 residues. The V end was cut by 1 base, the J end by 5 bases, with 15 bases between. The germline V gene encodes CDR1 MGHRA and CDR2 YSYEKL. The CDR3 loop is CASSQVAGILNNEQFF. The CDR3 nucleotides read TGCGCCAGCAGCCAAGTTGCTGGGATTCTCAACAATGAGCAGTTCTTC.

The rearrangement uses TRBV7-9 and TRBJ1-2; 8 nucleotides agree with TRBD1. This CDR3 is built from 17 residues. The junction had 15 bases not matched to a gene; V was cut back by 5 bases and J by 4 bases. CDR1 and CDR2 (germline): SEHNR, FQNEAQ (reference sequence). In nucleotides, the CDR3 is TGTGCCAGCAGCCCCTCTTCCTCAGGGGGCGGGAGCTATGGCTACACCTTC. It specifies CASSPSSSGGGSYGYTF. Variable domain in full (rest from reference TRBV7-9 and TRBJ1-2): DTGVSQNPRHKITKRGQNVTFRCDPISEHNRLYWYRQTLGQGPEFLTYFQNEAQLEKSRLLSDRFSAERPKGSFSTLEIQRTEQGDSAMYLCASSPSSSGGGSYGYTFGSGTRLTVV.

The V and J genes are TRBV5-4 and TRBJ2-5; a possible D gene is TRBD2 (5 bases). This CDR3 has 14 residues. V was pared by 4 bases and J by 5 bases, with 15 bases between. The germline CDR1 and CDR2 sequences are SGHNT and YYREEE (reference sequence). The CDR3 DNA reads TGTGCCAGCAGCGCAGAGGGAAGGGCGGAGACCCAGTACTTC. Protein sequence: CASSAEGRAETQYF.

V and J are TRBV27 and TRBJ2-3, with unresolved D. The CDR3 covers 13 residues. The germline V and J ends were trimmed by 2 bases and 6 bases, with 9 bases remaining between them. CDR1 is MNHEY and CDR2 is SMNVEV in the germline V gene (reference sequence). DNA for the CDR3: TGTGCCAGCAGTTTAAGGGTTGGGGATACGCAGTATTTT. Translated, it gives CASSLRVGDTQYF.

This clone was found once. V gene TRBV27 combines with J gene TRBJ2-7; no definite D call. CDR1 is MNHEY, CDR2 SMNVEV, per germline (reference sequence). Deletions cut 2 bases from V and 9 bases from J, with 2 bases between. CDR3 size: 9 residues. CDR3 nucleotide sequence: TGTGCCAGCAGTTTACGGCAGTACTTC. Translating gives CASSLRQYF.

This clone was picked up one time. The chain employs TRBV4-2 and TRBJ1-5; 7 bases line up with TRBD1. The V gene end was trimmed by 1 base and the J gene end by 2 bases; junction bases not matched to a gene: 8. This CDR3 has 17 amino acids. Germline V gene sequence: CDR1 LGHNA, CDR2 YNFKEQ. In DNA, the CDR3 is TGTGCCAGCAGCCAAGGAGCGCGTCAGGGGGGCAATCAGCCCCAGCATTTT. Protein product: CASSQGARQGGNQPQHF.

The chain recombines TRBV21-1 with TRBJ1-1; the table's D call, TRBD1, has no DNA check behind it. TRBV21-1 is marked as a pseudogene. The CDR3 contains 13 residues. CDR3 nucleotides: TGTGCCAGCAGCGACAGGGCGAACACTGAAGCTTTCTTT. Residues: CASSDRANTEAFF.

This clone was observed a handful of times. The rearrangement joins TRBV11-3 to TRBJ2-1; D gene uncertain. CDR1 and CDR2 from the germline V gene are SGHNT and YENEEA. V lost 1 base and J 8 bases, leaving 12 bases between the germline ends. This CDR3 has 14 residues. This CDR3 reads CASSLVSQSDEQFF. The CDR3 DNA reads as TGTGCCAGCAGCTTAGTGAGTCAGAGTGATGAGCAGTTCTTC.

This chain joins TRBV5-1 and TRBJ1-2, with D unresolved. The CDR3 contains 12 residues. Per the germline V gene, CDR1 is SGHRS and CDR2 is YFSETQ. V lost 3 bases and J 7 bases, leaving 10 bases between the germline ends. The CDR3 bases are TGCGCCAGCAGCTCTATGTCCCTTGGCTACACCTTC. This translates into CASSSMSLGYTF.

CDR3 DNA sequence: TGTGCCAGCAGTTTAGGACGGGCTTACGAGCAGTACTTC. This encodes CASSLGRAYEQYF. The chain employs TRBV27 and TRBJ2-7; D gene uncertain. The ends were cut back, 2 bases at V and 4 bases at J, with 9 bases in the middle. The CDR3 sequence is 13 residues long. Per germline, CDR1 MNHEY and CDR2 SMNVEV (reference sequence).

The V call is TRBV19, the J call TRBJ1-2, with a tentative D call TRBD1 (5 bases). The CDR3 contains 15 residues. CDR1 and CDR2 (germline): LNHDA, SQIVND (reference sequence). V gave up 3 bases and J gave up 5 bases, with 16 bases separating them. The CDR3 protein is CASSIPPGTAYGYTF. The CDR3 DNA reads TGTGCCAGTAGTATCCCCCCCGGGACGGCGTATGGCTACACCTTC.

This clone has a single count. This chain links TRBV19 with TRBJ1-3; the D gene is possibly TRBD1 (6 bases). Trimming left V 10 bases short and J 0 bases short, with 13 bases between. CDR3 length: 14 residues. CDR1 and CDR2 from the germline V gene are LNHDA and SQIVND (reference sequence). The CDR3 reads CATRQDVSGNTIYF. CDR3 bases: TGTGCCACTCGACAGGACGTCTCTGGAAACACCATATATTTT. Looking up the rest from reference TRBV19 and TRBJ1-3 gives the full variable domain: DGGITQSPKYLFRKEGQNVTLSCEQNLNHDAMYWYRQDPGQGLRLIYYSQIVNDFQKGDIAEGYSVSREKKESFPLTVTSAQKNPTAFYLCATRQDVSGNTIYFGEGSWLTVV.

As DNA, the CDR3 is TGTGCCAGCAGCCCAACAGGGGGCTGGGACACTGAAGCTTTCTTT. As protein: CASSPTGGWDTEAFF. The rearrangement uses TRBV7-3 and TRBJ1-1; TRBD1 matches 9 bases. The ends lost 5 bases at V and 3 bases at J; junction bases unmatched: 7. This CDR3 is 15 amino acids long. Germline V gene sequence: CDR1 SGHTA, CDR2 FQGTGA.

CDR3 coding DNA: TGTGCCAGCAGCCAAGAACCCCCAGATACGCAGTATTTT. Translation: CASSQEPPDTQYF. The J gene is TRBJ2-3, the V gene TRBV4-2; D gene ambiguous. This CDR3 spans 13 amino acids. Trimming cost V 0 bases and J 4 bases, with 5 bases left between them. CDR1 is LGHNA, CDR2 YNFKEQ, per germline.

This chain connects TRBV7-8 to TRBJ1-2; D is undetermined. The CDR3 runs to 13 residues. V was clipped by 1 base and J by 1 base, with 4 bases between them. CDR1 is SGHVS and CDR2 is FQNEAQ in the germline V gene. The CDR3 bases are TGTGCCAGCAGCTTAGGAGATAACTATGGCTACACCTTC. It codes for CASSLGDNYGYTF.

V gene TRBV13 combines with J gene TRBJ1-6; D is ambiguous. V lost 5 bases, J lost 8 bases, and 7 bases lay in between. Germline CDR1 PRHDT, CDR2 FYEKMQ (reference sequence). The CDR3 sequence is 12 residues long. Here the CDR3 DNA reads TGTGCCAGCAGCGAACAGTATTCACCCCTCCACTTT. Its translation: CASSEQYSPLHF.